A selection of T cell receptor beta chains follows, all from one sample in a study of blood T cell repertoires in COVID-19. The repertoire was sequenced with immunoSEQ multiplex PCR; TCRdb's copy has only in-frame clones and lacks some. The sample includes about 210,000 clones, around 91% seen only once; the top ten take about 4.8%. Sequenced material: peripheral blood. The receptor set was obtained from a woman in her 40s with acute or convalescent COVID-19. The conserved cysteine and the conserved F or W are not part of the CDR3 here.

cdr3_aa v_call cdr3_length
ATSRPGRAPTEAF TRBV15 13
ATSRLPRGSGNTIY TRBV15 14
ASRISGEGNSPLH TRBV27 13
ASGFRTPLGLAGTQPQH TRBV12-5 17
ASTNGGSGNQPQH TRBV6-6 13
ASRPGREGRYT TRBV2 11
ATSGVGGPTFTDTQY TRBV24-1 15
ASSNRRAETQY TRBV27 11
ATSDSRDSRTGELF TRBV24-1 14
ASSPGTGVSYGYT TRBV18 13
ASSEYGTGVNIQY TRBV2 13
ASGFPIFITGSDTQY TRBV12-5 15
ASSPRAPEAF TRBV5-5 10
ASSPPGQGGTDTQY TRBV28 14
ASSYGQTNSPLH TRBV3-1/TRBV3-2 12
ASSLGVGGKTDTQY TRBV11-2 14
AHLGTTGGSYGYT TRBV12-2 13
ASSSTGAGNQPQH TRBV18 13
ASSGQGARNTEAF TRBV7-8 13
ASTGQGSGIAQY TRBV9 12
ASSLTGRAQH TRBV28 10
ASSGGGDTQY TRBV7-2 10
ASRGGANWETQY TRBV5-6 12
ASNREQTGELF TRBV2 11
ASITGNSPLH TRBV12-3/TRBV12-4 10
ASGLILGARMNSPLH TRBV12-5 15
ASSYRGAEAF TRBV19 10
ASSLDVSTDTQY TRBV5-1 12
ASSVGTALQPQH TRBV9 12
ASSLLGHQVKDQPQH TRBV27 15
ASSWTGGLTGELF TRBV28 13
ASSLTGASNQPQH TRBV5-1 13
ASSWGQGGTKNIQY TRBV28 14
ASSLTGSLETQY TRBV4-1 12
ASSRSGDQRDTQY TRBV5-1 13
ASSITGGLGYT TRBV13 11
ASSPSPRGYT TRBV12-3/TRBV12-4 10
ASSTPGGTDTGELF TRBV19 14
ASRGQGNQPQH TRBV2 11
ATSRGPHINSPLH TRBV15 13
ASSAGDRSSMNTEAF TRBV9 15
SASRREGDTEAF TRBV20-1 12